Following are 27 T cell receptor beta chains from one sample sequenced in a study of regulatory T cells in long-lasting Graves disease. Construction of the TCR beta libraries employed iRepertoire HTBI primers in conjunction with Arm-PCR of CDR3 regions. TCRdb fed the multiplex PCR reads into MiXCR, producing one record per CDR3 protein. The sample records some 300,000 distinct CDR3 sequences, 20% to 25% being singletons. As to time point: persistent/refractory GD, antithyroid drugs over 5 years with positive TRAb. The authors made the TCR library using RNA they extracted from PBMCs. The input for sequencing was peripheral blood mononuclear cells (PBMCs), taken when the disease was refractory, from a patient treated with antithyroid drugs. These receptors were collected from a female donor with Graves disease.

The genes are TRBV18 and TRBJ1-2; 12 nucleotides align to TRBD1. The CDR3 extends over 17 amino acids. Per the germline V gene, CDR1 is KGHSH and CDR2 is LQKENI. Trimming cost V 0 bases and J 5 bases; bases outside gene matches: 7. CDR3 residues: CASSPPGQGALGYGYTF. The DNA for the CDR3 is TGTGCCAGCTCACCACCGGGACAGGGGGCTCTGGGGTATGGCTACACCTTC.

This clonotype has ten or more counts. V and J are TRBV11-2 and TRBJ2-7; D is perhaps TRBD1 or TRBD2 (5 bases each). Germline V gene sequence: CDR1 SGHAT, CDR2 FQNNGV. Trimming took 0 bases from V and 0 from J, leaving 15 bases between them. This CDR3 is 17 amino acids long. CDR3 region: CASSLDWSGRISYEQYF. CDR3 DNA sequence: TGTGCCAGCAGCTTAGATTGGTCGGGACGGATCTCCTACGAGCAGTACTTC.

The chain links TRBV3-1 to TRBJ1-3, with D unclear. The germline V and J ends were trimmed by 2 bases and 1 base, with 6 bases remaining between them. The CDR3 loop spans 14 amino acids. CDR1 and CDR2 from the germline V gene are LGHDT and YNNKEL (reference sequence). CDR3 nucleotide sequence: TGTGCCAGCAGCCAATCCTGGTCTGGAAACACCATATATTTT. Translated: CASSQSWSGNTIYF.

The rearrangement links TRBV28 to TRBJ1-6; D perhaps matches TRBD1 (5 bases). CDR1 and CDR2 (germline): MDHEN, SYDVKM. The V and J ends lost 8 bases and 4 bases respectively, with 12 bases between them. There are 14 residues in the CDR3. This CDR3 is CASLPGRYNSPLHF. The CDR3 DNA is TGTGCCAGCCTACCGGGACGGTATAATTCACCCCTCCACTTT.

This clonotype was observed at least ten times. The chain recombines TRBV20-1 with TRBJ2-5; D remains unclear. Germline values: CDR1 DFQATT, CDR2 SNEGSKA (reference sequence). There are 13 residues in the CDR3. Trimming shortened V by 3 bases and J by 3 bases, and 11 bases separated the two germline ends. The CDR3, as DNA: TGCAGTGCTAGTATGGCGGTCAAAGAGACCCAGTACTTC. This gives the protein CSASMAVKETQYF.

V is TRBV5-1 and J is TRBJ2-2; D is unresolved. This CDR3 is 13 amino acids long. CDR1 and CDR2 (germline): SGHRS, YFSETQ. Trimming shortened V by 6 bases and J by 1 base, and 7 bases separated the two germline ends. The CDR3 loop reads CASKDVNTGELFF. DNA for the CDR3: TGCGCCAGCAAGGACGTGAACACCGGGGAGCTGTTTTTT. Complete variable domain (other parts from reference TRBV5-1 and TRBJ2-2): KAGVTQTPRYLIKTRGQQVTLSCSPISGHRSVSWYQQTPGQGLQFLFEYFSETQRNKGNFPGRFSGRQFSNSRSEMNVSTLELGDSALYLCASKDVNTGELFFGEGSRLTVL.

To note about this clonotype: The junction departs from germline at one end; a sequencing error may be responsible. This chain joins TRBV30 and TRBJ1-1, with TRBD1 as a possible D gene (5 bases). CDR1 is GTSNPN and CDR2 is SVGIG in the germline V gene (reference sequence). This CDR3 has 13 residues. CDR3 bases: TGTGCCTGGAGTTCAGGGCAGTTCACTGGAGCTTTCTTT. Protein sequence: CAWSSGQFTGAFF.

The chain joins TRBV5-6 to TRBJ2-2, with unresolved D. The CDR3 runs to 15 residues. Germline V gene lookup returns CDR1 SGHDT and CDR2 YYEEEE. Trimming removed 0 bases from V and 0 bases from J, with 6 bases in between. CDR3 sequence: CASSLGFTNTGELFF. DNA for the CDR3: TGTGCCAGCAGCTTGGGATTTACGAACACCGGGGAGCTGTTTTTT.

The V call is TRBV20-1, the J call TRBJ2-7; 12 bases map to TRBD2. Trimming at V came to 7 bases and at J to 4 bases, leaving 5 bases not matched to a gene. Germline CDR1 is DFQATT and CDR2 is SNEGSKA (reference sequence). This CDR3 spans 13 amino acids. CDR3 nucleotides: TGCAGTGTCCCGACTAGCGGGAGATACGAGCAGTACTTC. Translating gives CSVPTSGRYEQYF.

This clonotype was seen more than once but under ten times. The chain links TRBV20-1 to TRBJ1-5; the D is unclear. Germline CDR1 and CDR2: DFQATT and SNEGSKA (reference sequence). Deletions cut 3 bases from V and 2 bases from J, with 8 bases between. The CDR3 contains 13 residues. The CDR3 DNA follows: TGCAGTGCTAGTTCCGGGGGCAATCAGCCCCAGCATTTT. Amino acid sequence: CSASSGGNQPQHF.

The chain links TRBV6-1 to TRBJ2-7; D remains unclear. There are 13 residues in the CDR3. The ends were cut back, 6 bases at V and 2 bases at J, with 11 bases in the middle. Germline CDR1 MNHNS, CDR2 SASEGT. The CDR3 coding sequence is TGTGCCAGCAGCCCTCGGGTCCCCTACGAGCAGTACTTC. This encodes CASSPRVPYEQYF.

The V and J genes are TRBV7-2 and TRBJ2-3; 10 bases line up with TRBD2. CDR3 length: 16 residues. Germline trimming cut 1 base from V and 6 bases from J; bases unmatched to any gene: 7. The germline CDR1 and CDR2 sequences are SGHTA and FQGNSA. DNA of the CDR3: TGTGCCAGCAGCTTAGTCCTAGCGGGAGAGGGCGATACGCAGTATTTT. This encodes CASSLVLAGEGDTQYF.

The table lists this clonotype with many counts. The chain joins TRBV28 to TRBJ2-5; D is ambiguous. The CDR3 length is 14 residues. CDR1 is MDHEN, CDR2 SYDVKM, per germline. V lost 1 base and J lost 2, with 8 bases in between. The DNA of the CDR3 is TGTGCCAGCAGTTTATCCCCCTATCAAGAGACCCAGTACTTC. Protein: CASSLSPYQETQYF.

This clonotype showed up many times. This chain uses TRBV28 with TRBJ1-2; maybe TRBD1 (5 bases). This CDR3 region has 14 residues. Trimming took 8 bases from V and 4 from J, leaving 17 bases between them. Germline CDR1 reads MDHEN; CDR2 reads SYDVKM. This chain's CDR3 is CASFGAHGGYGYTF. In nucleotides, the CDR3 is TGTGCCAGCTTCGGTGCGCACGGGGGCTATGGCTACACCTTC.

The chain links TRBV5-4 to TRBJ2-5; TRBD1 might be the D (6 bases). V dropped 4 bases and J dropped 1 base, with 23 bases sitting between them. CDR1 is SGHNT and CDR2 is YYREEE in the germline V gene (reference sequence). The length of the CDR3 is 18 residues. CDR3 nucleotides: TGTGCCAGCAGCGAAGACAGGCCCCGGCCCCCCAGCCAAGAGACCCAGTACTTC. As protein: CASSEDRPRPPSQETQYF. Based on the CDR3 plus reference TRBV5-4 and TRBJ2-5, the full variable domain is ETGVTQSPTHLIKTRGQQVTLRCSSQSGHNTVSWYQQALGQGPQFIFQYYREEENGRGNFPPRFSGLQFPNYSSELNVNALELDDSALYLCASSEDRPRPPSQETQYFGPGTRLLVL.

This clonotype turned up a few times. Since a much larger clone is just one base distant, this may be a read error. This rearrangement joins TRBV2 to TRBJ2-1; a weak D match, TRBD2 (6 bases). Germline CDR1 is SNHLY and CDR2 is FYNNEI. The germline V and J ends were trimmed by 8 bases and 9 bases, with 26 bases remaining between them. This CDR3 has 16 residues. The chain's CDR3 is CASGGTGGRRIGEQFF. The CDR3 DNA reads as TGTGCCAGCGGGGGGACTGGCGGACGTCGGATCGGTGAGCAGTTCTTC.

The chain recombines TRBV6-2 or TRBV6-3 with TRBJ2-7; perhaps TRBD2 as D (7 bases). This CDR3 is built from 14 residues. The V gene's germline CDR1 is MNHEY and CDR2 SVGEGT. V lost 4 bases to trimming and J lost 3 bases, with 13 bases between them. CDR3 nucleotide sequence: TGTGCCAGCAGTTGGGAGGGGGGAAGCTACGAGCAGTACTTC. Protein product: CASSWEGGSYEQYF.

V and J are TRBV6-2 or TRBV6-3 and TRBJ2-1; 7 nucleotides agree with TRBD2. Trimming took 4 bases from V and 8 from J; bases not matched to a gene: 14. The length of the CDR3 is 16 residues. Germline V gene data show CDR1 as MNHEY and CDR2 as SVGEGT. The CDR3 DNA follows: TGTGCCAGCAGTTTAAGGGCTGCGGGAGCAGTCCATGAGCAGTTCTTC. Its translation is CASSLRAAGAVHEQFF.

Concerning this clonotype itself: This may be a read error: a much more frequent sequence differs by one nucleotide. This chain connects TRBV11-1 to TRBJ1-1, with 9 bases fitting TRBD1. The CDR3 extends over 18 amino acids. Germline loops: CDR1 SGHAT, CDR2 FQDESV (reference sequence). The trim removed 4 bases at V and 4 bases at J, leaving 16 bases unmatched. This chain's CDR3 is CASSSQIHRGPVFTEAFF. CDR3 coding DNA: TGTGCCAGCAGCTCGCAAATTCACAGGGGGCCCGTCTTCACTGAAGCTTTCTTT.

This clonotype was recorded many times. The chain carries TRBV7-2 and TRBJ1-1, with 8 bases identical to TRBD1. The V and J ends lost 5 bases and 0 bases, in that order; junction bases with no gene match: 5. Germline assignment: CDR1 SGHTA and CDR2 FQGNSA. This CDR3 contains 15 residues. The CDR3 here is CASSELGQVNTEAFF. Written as DNA, the CDR3 is TGTGCCAGCAGCGAACTGGGACAGGTGAACACTGAAGCTTTCTTT.

This clonotype came up many times. This chain joins TRBV5-8 and TRBJ1-2; no definite D call. Trimming pared 4 bases from V and 4 bases from J, leaving 11 bases between. CDR3 length: 13 residues. Germline V gene data show CDR1 as SGHTS and CDR2 as YDEGEE. As DNA, the CDR3 is TGTGCCAGCAGCCCATCGATCCGCTATGGCTACACCTTC. It translates to CASSPSIRYGYTF. The whole variable domain, remainder taken from reference TRBV5-8 and TRBJ1-2, is EAGVTQSPTHLIKTRGQQATLRCSPISGHTSVYWYQQALGLGLQFLLWYDEGEERNRGNFPPRFSGRQFPNYSSELNVNALELEDSALYLCASSPSIRYGYTFGSGTRLTVV.

This clonotype was counted between two and nine times. This chain joins TRBV7-2 and TRBJ2-6; tentative D call: TRBD1 (5 bases). The germline V gene encodes CDR1 SGHTA and CDR2 FQGNSA. This CDR3 has 16 residues. The germline V and J ends were trimmed by 2 bases and 2 bases, with 10 bases remaining between them. Here the CDR3 DNA reads TGTGCCAGCAGCTTATTGGGGCCAGCTGGGGCCAACGTCCTGACTTTC. It is translated as CASSLLGPAGANVLTF.

This clonotype was seen at least ten times. The V call is TRBV28, the J call TRBJ2-7; D is possibly TRBD2 (6 bases). V lost 2 bases and J 1 base, leaving 27 bases between the germline ends. The CDR3 contains 20 residues. Germline-derived CDR1 and CDR2 are MDHEN and SYDVKM. DNA of the CDR3: TGTGCCAGCAGTTTACCCCCCGGGCGGGAACGGCTAGGGTTATCCTACGAGCAGTACTTC. The encoded protein is CASSLPPGRERLGLSYEQYF.

At least ten counts were recorded for this clonotype. J is TRBJ1-6 and V is TRBV11-2, with 9 bases fitting TRBD1. V lost 5 bases, J lost 10 bases, and 6 bases stayed unmatched. Germline values: CDR1 SGHAT, CDR2 FQNNGV. The CDR3 extends over 14 amino acids. CDR3 protein: CASSRTGAESPLHF. CDR3 coding DNA: TGTGCCAGCAGCCGGACAGGGGCGGAATCACCCCTCCACTTT.

There are many counts of this clonotype. The rearrangement links TRBV2 to TRBJ2-2; unclear D gene. CDR3 length equals 13 residues. Germline V CDR1 and CDR2: SNHLY, FYNNEI. The V end was cut by 6 bases, the J end by 5 bases, with 10 bases between. Here the CDR3 DNA reads TGTGCCAGCAGGCCCTTTGGGACCGGGGAGCTGTTTTTT. The encoded protein is CASRPFGTGELFF.

V gene TRBV5-1 combines with J gene TRBJ2-7, with TRBD1 as a possible D gene (5 bases). V was cut by 0 bases and J by 5 bases, with 9 bases left in between. The CDR3 extends over 13 amino acids. CDR1 is SGHRS and CDR2 is YFSETQ in the germline V gene. The chain's CDR3 is CASSLASGNEQYF. As DNA, the CDR3 is TGCGCCAGCAGCTTGGCCTCAGGGAACGAGCAGTACTTC.

Concerning this clonotype: This may be a read error: a much more frequent sequence differs by one nucleotide. This chain connects TRBV7-2 to TRBJ1-1; a weak D match, TRBD1 (5 bases). Trimming took 5 bases from V and 3 from J, leaving 10 bases between them. The CDR3 length is 13 residues. CDR1 is SGHTA and CDR2 is FQGNSA in the germline V gene. This chain's CDR3 is CASSPGADTEAFF. In DNA form, the CDR3 reads TGTGCCAGCAGCCCCGGGGCAGACACTGAAGCTTTCTTT.